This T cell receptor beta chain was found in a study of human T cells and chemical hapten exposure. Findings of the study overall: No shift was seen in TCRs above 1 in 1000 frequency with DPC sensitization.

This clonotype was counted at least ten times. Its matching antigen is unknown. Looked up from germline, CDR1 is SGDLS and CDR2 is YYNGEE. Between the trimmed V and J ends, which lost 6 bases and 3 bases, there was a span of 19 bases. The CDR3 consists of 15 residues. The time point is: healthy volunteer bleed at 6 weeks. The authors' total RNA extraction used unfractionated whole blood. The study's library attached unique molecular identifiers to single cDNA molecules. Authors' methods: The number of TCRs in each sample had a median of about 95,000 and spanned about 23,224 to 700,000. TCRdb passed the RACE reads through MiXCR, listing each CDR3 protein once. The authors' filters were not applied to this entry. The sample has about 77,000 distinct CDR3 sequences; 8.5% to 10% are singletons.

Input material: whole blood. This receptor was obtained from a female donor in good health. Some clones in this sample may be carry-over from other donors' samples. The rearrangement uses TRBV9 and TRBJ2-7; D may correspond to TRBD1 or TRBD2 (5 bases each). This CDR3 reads CASTPGTGFDYEQYF. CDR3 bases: TGTGCCAGCACTCCCGGGACGGGATTCGACTACGAGCAGTACTTC. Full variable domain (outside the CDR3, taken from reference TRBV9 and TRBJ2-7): DSGVTQTPKHLITATGQRVTLRCSPRSGDLSVYWYQQSLDQGLQFLIQYYNGEERAKGNILERFSAQQFPDLHSELNLSSLELGDSALYFCASTPGTGFDYEQYFGPGTRLTVT.